This T cell receptor (beta chain) was sequenced for a study of OX40 agonist ivuxolimab in advanced cancers. About the study: Patients in the trial were receiving intravenous ivuxolimab every 2 weeks, at doses of 0.01 to 10 mg/kg. People who had prior anti-PD-1, anti-PD-L1 or anti-CTLA-4 therapy could take part, and around 40% had some. Overall study findings and caveats: At doses 0.1 to 3.0 mg/kg, CD4+ and CD8+ clones expanded. The authors also found low normalized T-cell clonal expansion in some nonresponders.

As for this clone: Its antigen is currently unknown.

V dropped 6 bases and J dropped 13 bases, with 18 bases sitting between them. The CDR3 loop spans 12 amino acids. CDR1 and CDR2 (germline): MDHEN, SYDVKM. Produced via immunoSEQ multiplex PCR; TCRdb's table is partial and in-frame only. The data show around 26,000 clones, with 60% to 80% seen just once and roughly 25% held by the top ten. The sequence was collected from an adult with an advanced solid tumor such as melanoma, head and neck, liver or kidney cancer. The specimen comprised CD4+ or CD8+ T cells sorted from blood, sampled in a trial of the OX40 agonist ivuxolimab. The chain recombines TRBV28 with TRBJ1-2; D unresolved. Here the CDR3 DNA reads TGTGCCAGCAGGACATCGGACCTGACGGGCACCTTC. Protein: CASRTSDLTGTF.